This TCR beta chain was found in a study of CD8+ T cells in alopecia areata. General study findings and limits: Uncertainty remains about how baseline CD8+ expansion links to response, with one nonresponder.

Extraction of RNA preceded its reverse transcription into cDNA, which served as the sequencing template. TCRdb's copy holds only in-frame clones and misses some; the assay was immunoSEQ multiplex PCR. The data hold roughly 250,000 clones, with over 45% observed a single time. As to treatment: oral pan-JAK inhibitor, 5-10 mg twice daily. Alopecia areata patients provided lesional scalp punch biopsies and peripheral blood, both collected for the study. The table lists this clone with many counts. Its antigen is unknown. Germline V gene data show CDR1 as GTSNPN and CDR2 as SVGIG (reference sequence). This CDR3 region has 17 residues. Trimming removed 5 bases from V and 2 bases from J, with 25 bases in between.

The TCR comes from a human donor with alopecia areata. This chain uses TRBV30 with TRBJ2-7; no firm D call. This specimen consisted of CD4+ T cells sorted from blood, obtained between weeks 51 and 52, from a patient treated with tofacitinib. CDR3 amino acids: CAWGFAPRLGRTYEQYF. The CDR3 DNA follows: TGTGCCTGGGGCTTCGCGCCCAGGCTAGGCCGGACCTACGAGCAGTACTTC.